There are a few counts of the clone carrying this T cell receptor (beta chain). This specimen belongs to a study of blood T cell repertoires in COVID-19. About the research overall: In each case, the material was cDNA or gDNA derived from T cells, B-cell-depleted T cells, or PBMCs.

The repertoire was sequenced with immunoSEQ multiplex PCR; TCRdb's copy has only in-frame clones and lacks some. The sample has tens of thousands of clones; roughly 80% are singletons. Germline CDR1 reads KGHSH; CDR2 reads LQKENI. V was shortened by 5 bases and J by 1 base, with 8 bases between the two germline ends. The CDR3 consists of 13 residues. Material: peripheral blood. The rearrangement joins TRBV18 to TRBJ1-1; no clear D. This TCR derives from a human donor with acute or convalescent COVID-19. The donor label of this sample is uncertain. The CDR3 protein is CASSVQTNTEAFF. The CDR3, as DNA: TGTGCCAGCTCAGTACAGACGAACACTGAAGCTTTCTTT.